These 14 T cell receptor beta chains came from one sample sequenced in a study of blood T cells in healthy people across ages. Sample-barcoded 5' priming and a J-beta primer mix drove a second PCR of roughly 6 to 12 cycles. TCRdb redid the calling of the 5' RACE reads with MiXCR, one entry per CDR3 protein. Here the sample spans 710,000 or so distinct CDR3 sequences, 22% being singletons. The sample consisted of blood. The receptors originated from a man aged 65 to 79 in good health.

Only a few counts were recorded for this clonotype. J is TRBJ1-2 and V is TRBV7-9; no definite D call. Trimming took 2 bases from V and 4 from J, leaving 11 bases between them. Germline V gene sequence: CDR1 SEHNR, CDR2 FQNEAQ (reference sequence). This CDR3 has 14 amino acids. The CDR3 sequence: CASSLPGRSYGYTF. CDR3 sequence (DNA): TGTGCCAGCAGCTTACCGGGTCGGAGCTATGGCTACACCTTC.

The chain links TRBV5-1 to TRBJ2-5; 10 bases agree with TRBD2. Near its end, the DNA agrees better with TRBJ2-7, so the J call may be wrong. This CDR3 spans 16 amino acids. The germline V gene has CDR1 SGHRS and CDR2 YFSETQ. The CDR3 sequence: CASSLRTSGPSYEQYF. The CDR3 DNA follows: TGCGCCAGCAGCTTACGGACTAGCGGACCGTCCTACGAGCAGTACTTC.

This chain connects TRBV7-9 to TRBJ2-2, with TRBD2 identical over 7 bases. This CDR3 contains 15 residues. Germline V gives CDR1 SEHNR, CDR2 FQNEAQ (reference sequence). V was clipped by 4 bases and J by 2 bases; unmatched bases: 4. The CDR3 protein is CASSYGRTNTGELFF. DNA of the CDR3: TGTGCCAGCAGCTACGGGAGGACCAACACCGGGGAGCTGTTTTTT.

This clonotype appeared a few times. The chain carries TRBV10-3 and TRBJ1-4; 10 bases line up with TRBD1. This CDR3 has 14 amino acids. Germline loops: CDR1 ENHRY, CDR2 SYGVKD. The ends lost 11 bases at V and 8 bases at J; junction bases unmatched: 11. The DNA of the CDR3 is TGTGCCGTACGATCCGGGACAGGGGAAGAAAAACTGTTTTTT. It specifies CAVRSGTGEEKLFF.

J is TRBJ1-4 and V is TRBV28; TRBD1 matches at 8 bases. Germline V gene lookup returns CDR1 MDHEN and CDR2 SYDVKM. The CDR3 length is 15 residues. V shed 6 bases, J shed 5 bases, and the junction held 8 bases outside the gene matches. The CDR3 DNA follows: TGTGCCAGCAGACACCGTACAGGGGGGAATGAAAAACTGTTTTTT. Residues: CASRHRTGGNEKLFF.

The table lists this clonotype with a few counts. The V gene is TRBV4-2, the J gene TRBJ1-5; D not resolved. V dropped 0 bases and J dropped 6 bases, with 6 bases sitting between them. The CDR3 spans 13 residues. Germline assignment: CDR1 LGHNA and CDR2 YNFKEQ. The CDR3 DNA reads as TGTGCCAGCAGCCAAGAGAGGGCTCAGCCCCAGCATTTT. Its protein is CASSQERAQPQHF.

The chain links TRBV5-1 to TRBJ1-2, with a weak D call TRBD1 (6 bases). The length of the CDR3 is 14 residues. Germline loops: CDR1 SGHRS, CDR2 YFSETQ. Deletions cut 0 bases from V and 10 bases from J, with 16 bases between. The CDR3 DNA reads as TGCGCCAGCAGCTTGGAAGGACAGAATGAACCCTACACCTTC. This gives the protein CASSLEGQNEPYTF.

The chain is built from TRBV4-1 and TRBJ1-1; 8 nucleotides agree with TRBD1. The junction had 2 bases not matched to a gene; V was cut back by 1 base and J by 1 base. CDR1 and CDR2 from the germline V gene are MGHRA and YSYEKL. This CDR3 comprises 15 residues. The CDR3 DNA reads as TGCGCCAGCAGCCAAGGGGACAGGTCGAACACTGAAGCTTTCTTT. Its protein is CASSQGDRSNTEAFF.

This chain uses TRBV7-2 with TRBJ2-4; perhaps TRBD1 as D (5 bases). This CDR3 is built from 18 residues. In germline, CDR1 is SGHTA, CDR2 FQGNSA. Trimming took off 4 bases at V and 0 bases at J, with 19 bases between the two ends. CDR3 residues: CASSSKGQDNIAKNIQYF. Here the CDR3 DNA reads TGTGCCAGCAGCTCAAAGGGGCAGGACAATATAGCCAAAAACATTCAGTACTTC. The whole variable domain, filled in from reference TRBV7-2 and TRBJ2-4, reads GAGVSQSPSNKVTEKGKDVELRCDPISGHTALYWYRQSLGQGLEFLIYFQGNSAPDKSGLPSDRFSAERTGGSVSTLTIQRTQQEDSAVYLCASSSKGQDNIAKNIQYFGAGTRLSVL.

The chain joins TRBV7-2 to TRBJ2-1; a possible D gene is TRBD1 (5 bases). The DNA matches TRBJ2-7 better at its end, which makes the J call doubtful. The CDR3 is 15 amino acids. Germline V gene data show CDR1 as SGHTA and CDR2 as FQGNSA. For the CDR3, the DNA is TGTGCCAGCAGCCCACAGGCGACCGCGTTGTACGAGCAGTACTTC. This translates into CASSPQATALYEQYF.

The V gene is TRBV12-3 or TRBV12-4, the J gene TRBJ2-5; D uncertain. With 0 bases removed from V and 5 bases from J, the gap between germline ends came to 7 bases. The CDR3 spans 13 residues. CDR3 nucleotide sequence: TGTGCCAGCAGTTTAGCCAGCTGGGAGACCCAGTACTTC. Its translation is CASSLASWETQYF.

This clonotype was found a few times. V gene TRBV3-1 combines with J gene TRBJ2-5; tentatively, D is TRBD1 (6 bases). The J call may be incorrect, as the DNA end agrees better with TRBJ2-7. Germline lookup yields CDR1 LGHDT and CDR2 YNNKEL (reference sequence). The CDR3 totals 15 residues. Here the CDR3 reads CASSQGPGDPYEQYF. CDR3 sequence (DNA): TGTGCCAGCAGCCAAGGACCAGGGGACCCCTACGAGCAGTACTTC.

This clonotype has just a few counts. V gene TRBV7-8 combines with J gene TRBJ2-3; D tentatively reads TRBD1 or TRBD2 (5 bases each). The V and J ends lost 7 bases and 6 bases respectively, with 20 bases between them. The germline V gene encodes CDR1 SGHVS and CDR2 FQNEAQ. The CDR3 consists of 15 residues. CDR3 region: CASTPGPNLADTQYF. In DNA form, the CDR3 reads TGTGCCAGCACCCCGGGACCGAACTTGGCGGATACGCAGTATTTT.

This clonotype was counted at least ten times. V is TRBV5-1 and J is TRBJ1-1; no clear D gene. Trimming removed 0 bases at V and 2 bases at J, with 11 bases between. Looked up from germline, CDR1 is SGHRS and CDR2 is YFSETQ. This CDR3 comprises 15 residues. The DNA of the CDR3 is TGCGCCAGCAGCTTGGCGCGGGGTTTTAACACTGAAGCTTTCTTT. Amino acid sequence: CASSLARGFNTEAFF.